These T cell receptor beta chains were read from a single sample in a study of response to subunit inactivated influenza vaccine. Each CDR3 protein is one row after TCRdb ran MiXCR on the RT-PCR reads. The sample contains hundreds of thousands of distinct CDR3 sequences, around 14% of which appear only once. The sequencing used PBMCs from blood, collected approximately 13 days after vaccination. The receptors were gathered from a man in his fifties who received an inactivated influenza vaccine. The CDR3 runs from the conserved cysteine through the conserved F or W. The D gene is left open where the match is weak. The size entry is marked missing in some rows and otherwise reads once, few, many or a size class.

TRBV12-3/TRBV12-4	TRBJ2-7	many	.	CASAAGNEQYF	TGTGCCAGCGCGGCAGGGAATGAGCAGTACTTC
TRBV3-1	TRBJ2-5	few	TRBD2	CASSQSTSGRVETQYF	TGTGCCAGCAGCCAGTCGACTAGCGGGAGAGTAGAGACCCAGTACTTC
TRBV2	TRBJ1-1	few	TRBD1	CASSYTGGAMNTEAFF	TGTGCCAGCAGTTACACAGGGGGCGCGATGAACACTGAAGCTTTCTTT
TRBV20-1	TRBJ2-7	.	TRBD2	CSASSGTSGIEQYF	TGCAGTGCTAGTAGTGGGACTAGCGGTATCGAGCAGTACTTC
TRBV7-2	TRBJ1-1	.	TRBD1	CASSATGTVTEAFF	TGTGCCAGCAGCGCAACCGGGACAGTAACTGAAGCTTTCTTT
TRBV19	TRBJ2-7	.	.	CASAPGAAYEQYF	TGTGCCAGTGCCCCGGGGGCGGCCTACGAGCAGTACTTC
TRBV20-1	TRBJ2-3	few	.	CSARSAVNTDTQYF	TGCAGTGCTAGATCAGCGGTGAACACAGATACGCAGTATTTT
TRBV6-1	TRBJ1-1	.	TRBD1	CASSEAGGRGTEAFF	TGTGCCAGCAGTGAAGCGGGGGGCAGGGGGACTGAAGCTTTCTTT
TRBV7-2	TRBJ2-1	few	.	CASSLDRHEQFF	TGTGCCAGCAGCTTAGATCGCCATGAGCAGTTCTTC
TRBV29-1	TRBJ2-3	few	.	CSGVHGASTDTQYF	TGCAGCGGGGTTCACGGGGCTAGCACAGATACGCAGTATTTT
TRBV19	TRBJ2-7	.	TRBD2	CAIQRDGTSGYEQYF	TGTGCCATCCAACGAGACGGGACTAGCGGGTACGAGCAGTACTTC
TRBV4-2	TRBJ2-1	.	TRBD2	CASSQLAGGRAEQFF	TGTGCCAGCAGCCAACTAGCGGGGGGGCGGGCTGAGCAGTTCTTC
TRBV2	TRBJ2-7	.	.	CASSDSDYEQYF	TGTGCCAGCAGTGACAGTGACTACGAGCAGTACTTC
TRBV12-3/TRBV12-4	TRBJ2-1	once	.	CASNNRGSSYNEQFF	TGTGCCAGCAATAATCGGGGGAGCTCCTACAATGAGCAGTTCTTC
TRBV7-2	TRBJ2-5	.	.	CASSPDGETQYF	TGTGCCAGCAGCCCAGACGGGGAGACCCAGTACTTC
TRBV7-8	TRBJ1-1	.	.	CASSLTGGPTEAFF	TGTGCCAGCAGTCTAACCGGGGGACCCACTGAAGCTTTCTTT
TRBV7-9	TRBJ1-5	few	.	CASSSSDRGSNQPQHF	TGTGCCAGCAGCTCATCCGATAGAGGGAGCAATCAGCCCCAGCATTTT
TRBV12-3/TRBV12-4	TRBJ2-2	many	.	CASSYARDSRGTGELFF	TGTGCCAGCAGCTATGCCCGGGACTCCCGGGGCACCGGGGAGCTGTTTTTT
TRBV5-1	TRBJ2-1	few	.	CASSQYSSQYNEQFF	TGCGCCAGCAGCCAATATAGTAGCCAATACAATGAGCAGTTCTTC
TRBV7-3	TRBJ2-3	.	.	CASSPGTLDTQYF	TGTGCCAGCAGCCCCGGGACTCTGGATACGCAGTATTTT
TRBV5-1	TRBJ2-7	.	.	CASSITGNEQYF	TGCGCCAGCAGCATAACAGGGAACGAGCAGTACTTC
TRBV2	TRBJ1-4	.	.	CASKKTRGELFF	TGTGCCAGCAAAAAGACCCGAGGGGAACTGTTTTTT
TRBV28	TRBJ2-5	.	TRBD2	CASRVGGYQETQYF	TGTGCCAGCAGGGTCGGGGGGTACCAAGAGACCCAGTACTTC
TRBV7-9	TRBJ2-5	many	.	CASSLWGDKTQYF	TGTGCCAGCAGCTTGTGGGGGGACAAGACCCAGTACTTC
TRBV5-1	TRBJ2-7	few	TRBD1	CASSFGMGQISYEQYF	TGCGCCAGCAGCTTTGGGATGGGACAGATATCCTACGAGCAGTACTTC
TRBV6-2/TRBV6-3	TRBJ2-2	.	.	CASSRSGDRTGELFF	TGTGCCAGCAGCCGCTCAGGGGATCGCACCGGGGAGCTGTTTTTT
TRBV20-1	TRBJ2-3	.	.	CSARETRTDTQYF	TGCAGTGCTAGGGAGACCCGCACAGATACGCAGTATTTT
TRBV28	TRBJ2-5	.	.	CASSLIWEKTQYF	TGTGCCAGCAGTTTAATCTGGGAGAAGACCCAGTACTTC
TRBV20-1	TRBJ2-4	few	TRBD2	CSARTSGRVKNIQYF	TGCAGTGCGCGGACTAGCGGGAGGGTCAAAAACATTCAGTACTTC
TRBV24-1	TRBJ2-7	.	TRBD2	CATSAAGGPDEQYF	TGTGCCACCAGTGCAGCGGGAGGGCCGGACGAGCAGTACTTC
TRBV3-1	TRBJ2-1	few	.	CASSQRAVADEQFF	TGTGCCAGCAGCCAAAGGGCAGTCGCAGATGAGCAGTTCTTC
TRBV4-2	TRBJ2-6	many	TRBD2	CASSRQKPGLAGGYRANVLTF	TGTGCCAGCAGCCGACAAAAACCGGGACTAGCGGGAGGTTATCGGGCCAACGTCCTGACTTTC
TRBV5-1	TRBJ2-1	.	.	CASSHGDGYNEQFF	TGCGCCAGCAGCCACGGGGACGGATACAATGAGCAGTTCTTC
TRBV7-9	TRBJ2-4	few	.	CASSLDSQNIQYF	TGTGCCAGCAGCTTAGACAGCCAAAACATTCAGTACTTC
TRBV3-1	TRBJ1-3	few	TRBD1	CASSQDRQGIRGTIYF	TGTGCCAGCAGCCAAGACCGACAGGGGATTCGGGGGACCATATATTTT
TRBV29-1	TRBJ1-4	.	.	CSAGASNEKLFF	TGCAGCGCGGGGGCGTCTAATGAAAAACTGTTTTTT
TRBV4-2	TRBJ2-2	.	.	CASSQEGDTGELFF	TGTGCCAGCAGCCAAGAGGGAGACACCGGGGAGCTGTTTTTT
TRBV6-2/TRBV6-3	TRBJ2-1	.	TRBD1	CASRRTGNSYNEQFF	TGTGCCAGCAGAAGGACAGGGAACTCCTACAATGAGCAGTTCTTC
TRBV7-2	TRBJ2-7	.	TRBD1	CASSPQGASLSYEQYF	TGTGCCAGCAGCCCCCAGGGGGCCTCACTCTCCTACGAGCAGTACTTC
TRBV15	TRBJ2-4	.	.	CATSSLRTSENIQYF	TGTGCCACCAGCAGCCTAAGGACGAGTGAAAACATTCAGTACTTC
TRBV7-9	TRBJ2-2	many	.	CASSPPGELFF	TGTGCCAGCAGCCCCCCCGGGGAGCTGTTTTTT
TRBV6-1	TRBJ2-5	.	TRBD2	CASRATSSETQYF	TGTGCCAGCAGAGCGACTAGCTCTGAGACCCAGTACTTC
TRBV9	TRBJ1-2	few	.	CASSDNPSGTDYGYTF	TGTGCCAGCAGCGACAACCCTTCCGGGACGGACTATGGCTACACCTTC
TRBV2	TRBJ1-5	.	.	CASSFGLINQPQHF	TGTGCCAGCAGTTTTGGACTGATCAATCAGCCCCAGCATTTT
TRBV11-1	TRBJ2-7	few	.	CASSLGLLEAVPRYEQYF	TGTGCCAGCAGCTTAGGTTTACTAGAGGCAGTCCCCCGATACGAGCAGTACTTC
TRBV12-3/TRBV12-4	TRBJ2-6	.	TRBD1	CASSPGTGPSGANVLTF	TGTGCCAGCAGTCCCGGGACAGGCCCCTCTGGGGCCAACGTCCTGACTTTC
TRBV29-1	TRBJ1-1	few	.	CSVESHGREAFF	TGCAGCGTTGAGTCCCACGGCAGGGAAGCTTTCTTT
TRBV18	TRBJ2-1	few	TRBD1	CASSPITGEDEQFF	TGTGCCAGCTCACCGATAACAGGGGAAGATGAGCAGTTCTTC
TRBV10-3	TRBJ2-7	many	.	CAISESNLGAVHEQYF	TGTGCCATCAGTGAGTCAAATTTGGGGGCTGTCCACGAGCAGTACTTC
TRBV14	TRBJ2-7	.	TRBD2	CASSQVWGSGRYLPYEQYF	TGTGCCAGCAGCCAAGTATGGGGTAGCGGGAGATACCTTCCCTACGAGCAGTACTTC
TRBV15	TRBJ2-3	.	TRBD2	CATSSRGLAATDTQYF	TGTGCCACCAGCTCTAGGGGACTAGCGGCTACAGATACGCAGTATTTT
TRBV5-4	TRBJ2-7	.	.	CASSLGGGLNAYEQYF	TGTGCCAGCAGCTTGGGAGGGGGGCTCAATGCCTACGAGCAGTACTTC
TRBV7-9	TRBJ1-4	.	TRBD1	CASSPVIGQGDEKLFF	TGTGCCAGCAGCCCGGTTATTGGACAGGGGGATGAAAAACTGTTTTTT
TRBV10-3	TRBJ2-1	.	.	CAIMGEANNEQFF	TGTGCCATCATGGGTGAGGCGAACAATGAGCAGTTCTTC
TRBV20-1	TRBJ2-1	.	.	CSARAYSGEQFF	TGCAGTGCTAGGGCGTACTCCGGCGAGCAGTTCTTC